This TCR beta chain was identified during a study of blood T cell repertoires in COVID-19 (dated by TCRdb to 2019 to 2021). Concerning the study at large: Samples from collaborators originated in the United States, Italy and Spain and spanned both the acute and convalescent phases of COVID-19. The prospective study material was composed of cDNA or gDNA derived from T cells, B-cell-depleted T cells, or PBMCs. The dataset comprised deeply sampled blood TCRbeta repertoires from subjects exposed to, actively infected with, or recovered from COVID-19. A freely available public database, intended as a resource for researchers studying the immune response to SARS-CoV-2, is where the repertoires were released. Samples were obtained from the ongoing ImmuneRACE study (first 160 participants) and from 950 to 1,500 subjects provided by 6 global collaborators. The sample metadata nearly always contained a de-identified subject ID, COVID-19 status, age in years and sex. Where available, HLA class I and class II types were taken from metadata supplied by the sample provider and were not determined by assay-based typing.

The immunoSEQ Assay, a bias-controlled multiplex PCR, was used to amplify TCRbeta CDR3 regions from genomic DNA. The paper's data handling went like this. Within the assay, amplification of reference gene primers was used to estimate how many nucleated cells each sample contained. Sequence reads were collapsed and filtered to measure the absolute abundance of every unique TCRbeta CDR3 rearrangement. For each sample, productive Simpson clonality was calculated as the square root of Simpson's diversity index over productive rearrangements. TCRdb's version of the immuneACCESS table is confined to in-frame rearrangements and falls short of the full clone set. An unresolved V gene accounts for under half of the shortfall where checked; the remainder is of unknown origin. V and J calls and clone size are those listed in that table; D and trimming were worked out from the DNA. This sample lists 51,000 or so clones; nearly 90% were detected once. In total, the top ten clones hold roughly 10% of the sample.

Paper-wide results and their limitations: Clinical and demographic metadata were provided uncurated, with the amount varying by source and participant.

A remark on this clone: The clone's antigen remains unknown. Per-nucleotide qualities are absent, and no much larger clonotype sits a single base away.

Trimming removed 2 bases from V and 5 bases from J; the gene matches leave 7 bases unexplained. The germline V gene yields SGHDT for CDR1 and YYEEEE for CDR2. The CDR3 starts with the cysteine, ends with the phenylalanine, and has 15 residues. CDR3 DNA only is kept here, 45 bases in frame from base 1. Whole blood was collected in K2EDTA tubes by collaborating institutions according to the institutions' own protocols. For TCRbeta analysis, collaborators shipped samples as frozen whole blood, isolated PBMCs, or DNA extracted from either of those sample types. The sample consisted of peripheral blood. This receptor was identified in a man older than 75 with active or convalescent COVID-19. This chain is built from TRBV5-6 and TRBJ2-5; TRBD2 aligns with 9 central bases. The CDR3 amino acid sequence is: CASSFVGTSGETQYF. The bases are TGTGCCAGCAGCTTCGTTGGTACTAGCGGGGAGACCCAGTACTTC.